Below are 31 T cell receptor beta chains sequenced from a single sample in a study of blood T cell repertoires in COVID-19. Data came from immunoSEQ multiplex PCR; TCRdb stores just in-frame clones and leaves some out. This sample carries 90,000 or so clones, about 90% of them seen once, and the ten largest clones take 1.8%. The source material was peripheral blood. These TCRs come from a human donor with active COVID-19. The donor label of this sample is uncertain.

This clone was seen a single time. The rearrangement links TRBV5-1 to TRBJ1-1, with D perhaps matching TRBD1 (6 bases). Germline values: CDR1 SGHRS, CDR2 YFSETQ. This CDR3 comprises 15 residues. Deletions cut 0 bases from V and 0 bases from J, with 9 bases between. CDR3 sequence reads: CASSLDRQVNTEAFF. DNA for the CDR3: TGCGCCAGCAGCTTGGACAGACAGGTGAACACTGAAGCTTTCTTT.

The chain uses TRBV19 and TRBJ2-2; 10 nucleotides agree with TRBD1. Trimming cost V 3 bases and J 3 bases; bases outside gene matches: 4. Per the germline V gene, CDR1 is LNHDA and CDR2 is SQIVND (reference sequence). The CDR3 contains 16 residues. The CDR3 DNA follows: TGTGCCAGTAGTATCCGGGACAGGGGTCACACCGGGGAGCTGTTTTTT. Amino acids: CASSIRDRGHTGELFF.

The chain recombines TRBV11-2 with TRBJ2-1; the match to TRBD1 covers 10 bases. This CDR3 contains 17 residues. The germline V gene has CDR1 SGHAT and CDR2 FQNNGV. With V trimmed by 5 bases and J by 5 bases, 12 bases remained unmatched. The CDR3 region is CASSPTPRDRGHNEQFF. The CDR3 DNA sequence: TGTGCCAGCAGCCCTACTCCCCGGGACAGGGGCCACAATGAGCAGTTCTTC.

The chain carries TRBV19 and TRBJ2-5; D remains ambiguous. CDR3 size: 14 residues. V lost 5 bases and J 0 bases, leaving 10 bases between the germline ends. Germline assignment: CDR1 LNHDA and CDR2 SQIVND (reference sequence). The CDR3 loop reads CASSPNTNQETQYF. In DNA form, the CDR3 reads TGTGCCAGTAGTCCCAACACGAACCAAGAGACCCAGTACTTC.

With respect to this clone: This CDR3 is also generated by other DNA sequences in the sample. V gene TRBV9 combines with J gene TRBJ2-3, with D maybe TRBD2 (5 bases). V lost 4 bases and J 0 bases, leaving 18 bases between the germline ends. This CDR3 comprises 17 residues. The germline CDR1 and CDR2 sequences are SGDLS and YYNGEE. Written as DNA, the CDR3 is TGTGCCAGCAGCCTAGGATCGAGGGTTCCTAGCACAGATACGCAGTATTTT. Its protein is CASSLGSRVPSTDTQYF.

The chain uses TRBV4-1 and TRBJ2-5; a possible D gene is TRBD1 (5 bases). The CDR3 sequence is 15 residues long. Trimming shortened V by 0 bases and J by 2 bases, and 10 bases separated the two germline ends. Germline CDR1 reads MGHRA; CDR2 reads YSYEKL. The CDR3 reads CASSQEGVGQETQYF. The CDR3 DNA reads as TGCGCCAGCAGCCAAGAAGGGGTTGGGCAAGAGACCCAGTACTTC.

CDR3 in amino acids: CASRRTGNYEQYF. The CDR3 DNA reads as TGTGCCAGCAGAAGGACAGGGAATTACGAGCAGTACTTC. The chain combines TRBV6-5 with TRBJ2-7, with 8 bases matching TRBD1. Germline V CDR1 and CDR2: MNHEY, SVGAGI. J was trimmed by 4 bases and V by 6 bases; bases with no gene match: 5. This CDR3 is 13 amino acids long.

The rearrangement links TRBV6-5 to TRBJ1-3; D gene uncertain. Trimming took off 0 bases at V and 2 bases at J, with 8 bases between the two ends. CDR1 is MNHEY, CDR2 SVGAGI, per germline. The CDR3 contains 15 residues. The CDR3 reads CASSYSGGPGNTIYF. The CDR3 DNA sequence: TGTGCCAGCAGTTACTCAGGAGGGCCTGGAAACACCATATATTTT.

This clone came up a few times. The chain has TRBV2 and TRBJ1-1; 8 bases match TRBD1. The ends lost 7 bases at V and 4 bases at J; junction bases unmatched: 8. This CDR3 has 14 residues. The germline gives CDR1 SNHLY, CDR2 FYNNEI. In DNA, the CDR3 is TGTGCCAGCACGGTCAGGGGGCTTGGCACTGAAGCTTTCTTT. Translated: CASTVRGLGTEAFF. The whole variable domain, filled in from reference TRBV2 and TRBJ1-1, reads EPEVTQTPSHQVTQMGQEVILRCVPISNHLYFYWYRQILGQKVEFLVSFYNNEISEKSEIFDDQFSVERPDGSNFTLKIRSTKLEDSAMYFCASTVRGLGTEAFFGQGTRLTVV.

The chain combines TRBV27 with TRBJ1-2; 7 bases line up with TRBD1. The CDR3 consists of 14 residues. Per germline, CDR1 MNHEY and CDR2 SMNVEV (reference sequence). Germline trimming cut 4 bases from V and 4 bases from J; bases unmatched to any gene: 6. CDR3 in amino acids: CASSSTGTVYGYTF. The CDR3 coding sequence is TGTGCCAGCAGTTCCACCGGGACAGTCTATGGCTACACCTTC.

This sequence joins TRBV5-1 and TRBJ2-5, with D possibly being TRBD2 (5 bases). Per germline, CDR1 SGHRS and CDR2 YFSETQ. Trimming stripped 4 bases from V and 5 bases from J, with 9 bases between. The CDR3 totals 12 residues. CDR3: CASSASGETQYF. The DNA of the CDR3 is TGCGCCAGCAGCGCCTCGGGGGAGACCCAGTACTTC.

The chain has TRBV2 and TRBJ2-2; TRBD2 might be the D (5 bases). The CDR3 has 15 residues. V gave up 4 bases and J gave up 3 bases, with 12 bases separating them. Germline lookup yields CDR1 SNHLY and CDR2 FYNNEI. This CDR3 is CASSAGRSDTGELFF. The CDR3 DNA follows: TGTGCCAGCAGTGCGGGAAGGTCGGACACCGGGGAGCTGTTTTTT.

This chain connects TRBV5-1 to TRBJ2-1; 7 bases fit TRBD2. The CDR3 consists of 15 residues. Per germline, CDR1 SGHRS and CDR2 YFSETQ. Trimming at V came to 0 bases and at J to 6 bases, leaving 6 bases not matched to a gene. The CDR3 loop is CASSLDLAATNEQFF. The CDR3 DNA reads as TGCGCCAGCAGCTTGGATCTAGCGGCTACCAATGAGCAGTTCTTC. Full variable domain (remainder filled in from reference TRBV5-1 and TRBJ2-1): KAGVTQTPRYLIKTRGQQVTLSCSPISGHRSVSWYQQTPGQGLQFLFEYFSETQRNKGNFPGRFSGRQFSNSRSEMNVSTLELGDSALYLCASSLDLAATNEQFFGPGTRLTVL.

This chain joins TRBV7-2 and TRBJ2-5; D is uncertain. Germline values: CDR1 SGHTA, CDR2 FQGNSA. The CDR3 is made up of 13 amino acids. V gave up 1 base and J gave up 4 bases, with 7 bases separating them. Here the CDR3 reads CASSLVDRETQYF. CDR3 in DNA: TGTGCCAGCAGCTTAGTCGATAGAGAGACCCAGTACTTC.

This clone was observed a few times. V usage is TRBV10-3 and J usage is TRBJ2-7; TRBD1 aligns across 10 bases. The V and J ends lost 6 bases and 7 bases, in that order; junction bases with no gene match: 9. CDR3 length equals 14 residues. Germline V lookup: CDR1 ENHRY, CDR2 SYGVKD. This CDR3 reads CAISPGTGEGEQYF. CDR3 in DNA: TGTGCCATCAGCCCCGGGACAGGGGAAGGGGAGCAGTACTTC.

CDR3 amino acids: CASSVTGTDWPGELFF. DNA for the CDR3: TGTGCCAGCAGCGTGACCGGGACAGATTGGCCCGGGGAGCTGTTTTTT. This rearrangement joins TRBV9 to TRBJ2-2; 7 bases align to TRBD1. From germline, CDR1 is SGDLS and CDR2 YYNGEE. V trimming: 2 bases; J trimming: 6 bases; junction bases outside the gene matches: 10. This CDR3 is 16 amino acids long.

The rearrangement uses TRBV4-1 and TRBJ2-7; the D is unclear. Germline CDR1 is MGHRA and CDR2 is YSYEKL. The CDR3 contains 18 residues. V was pared by 0 bases and J by 2 bases, with 20 bases between. In nucleotides, the CDR3 is TGCGCCAGCAGCCAAGATTCTCCGTCCACCCAACCTACCTACGAGCAGTACTTC. Residues: CASSQDSPSTQPTYEQYF.

The J gene is TRBJ2-5, the V gene TRBV6-6; D is possibly TRBD1 (7 bases). The germline gives CDR1 MNHNY, CDR2 SVGAGI (reference sequence). The CDR3 spans 16 residues. V lost 0 bases and J lost 1, with 12 bases in between. CDR3 in DNA: TGTGCCAGCAGTTACTCGCAGGGGGGAGGCCAAGAGACCCAGTACTTC. As protein: CASSYSQGGGQETQYF.

The rearrangement links TRBV2 to TRBJ2-7; D call uncertain. Between the trimmed V and J ends, which lost 7 bases and 0 bases, there was a span of 16 bases. CDR3 size: 15 residues. Germline lookup yields CDR1 SNHLY and CDR2 FYNNEI. CDR3 amino acids: CASIPSYISSYEQYF. The CDR3 coding sequence is TGTGCCAGCATCCCCAGTTATATCAGCTCCTACGAGCAGTACTTC.

This chain links TRBV28 with TRBJ2-7; maybe TRBD1 (6 bases). The germline gives CDR1 MDHEN, CDR2 SYDVKM. The CDR3 is 15 residues long. Trimming left V 7 bases short and J 6 bases short, with 22 bases between. The CDR3 is CASTVLWQGISEQYF. DNA for the CDR3: TGTGCCAGCACCGTACTCTGGCAGGGGATATCCGAGCAGTACTTC.

V is TRBV24-1 and J is TRBJ1-1; D perhaps matches TRBD1 (6 bases). CDR3 length equals 13 residues. Trimming cost V 6 bases and J 1 base, with 8 bases left between them. Germline-derived CDR1 and CDR2 are KGHDR and SFDVKD. In DNA, the CDR3 is TGTGCCACCAGTCGGGACACGAACACTGAAGCTTTCTTT. Translation: CATSRDTNTEAFF.

V is TRBV5-1 and J is TRBJ1-2; D is uncertain. This CDR3 has 16 amino acids. V lost 0 bases to trimming and J lost 1 base, with 13 bases between them. Germline V gene lookup returns CDR1 SGHRS and CDR2 YFSETQ. The CDR3 DNA reads as TGCGCCAGCAGCTTGGCCTCACAAGATTTTAACTATGGCTACACCTTC. Translation gives CASSLASQDFNYGYTF.

The CDR3, as DNA: TGTGCCAGCAGTACACAGGGGAATGGGGTAAACACTGAAGCTTTCTTT. It translates to CASSTQGNGVNTEAFF. V usage is TRBV28 and J usage is TRBJ1-1; TRBD1 agrees at 7 bases. This CDR3 has 16 amino acids. CDR1 MDHEN and CDR2 SYDVKM come from the germline V gene. V shed 5 bases and J 2 bases; nucleotides not matched to a gene: 11.

V is TRBV7-6 and J is TRBJ2-7, with 8 bases lining up with TRBD1. The trim removed 1 base at V and 6 bases at J, leaving 5 bases unmatched. The CDR3 sequence is 14 residues long. Germline CDR1 is SGHVS and CDR2 is FNYEAQ. This chain's CDR3 is CASSLVRQGCEQYF. The CDR3 DNA follows: TGTGCCAGCAGCTTAGTTAGACAGGGGTGCGAGCAGTACTTC.

The rearrangement links TRBV10-1 to TRBJ2-5; 11 nucleotides match TRBD1. V shed 4 bases, J shed 3 bases, and the junction held 16 bases outside the gene matches. Germline V gives CDR1 WNHNN, CDR2 SYGVQD (reference sequence). The CDR3 spans 19 residues. CDR3 in amino acids: CASSGGDSAWTGGEETQYF. DNA for the CDR3: TGCGCCAGCAGTGGGGGGGACAGTGCGTGGACAGGGGGCGAAGAGACCCAGTACTTC.

The gene calls are TRBV6-5 and TRBJ2-7; D might be TRBD2 (6 bases). The V gene lost 5 bases and the J gene lost 3 bases, with 8 bases spanning the gap. The CDR3 runs to 12 residues. Looked up from germline, CDR1 is MNHEY and CDR2 is SVGAGI. In nucleotides, the CDR3 is TGTGCCAGCAGTCACGGGAGCTACGAGCAGTACTTC. Its translation is CASSHGSYEQYF.

This chain connects TRBV4-2 to TRBJ2-7, with D possibly matching TRBD1 (5 bases). CDR3 length: 15 residues. V was cut by 0 bases and J by 5 bases, with 14 bases left in between. Germline V gene sequence: CDR1 LGHNA, CDR2 YNFKEQ. The CDR3 sequence: CASSQEGEGANEQYF. The CDR3 DNA is TGTGCCAGCAGCCAAGAAGGGGAAGGCGCAAACGAGCAGTACTTC.

The V call is TRBV28, the J call TRBJ1-5; a weak D match, TRBD1 (6 bases). The CDR3 has 18 amino acids. Germline V lookup: CDR1 MDHEN, CDR2 SYDVKM. Trimming took off 6 bases at V and 0 bases at J, with 21 bases between the two ends. The CDR3 region is CASSPGVRGGYSNQPQHF. CDR3 coding DNA: TGTGCCAGCAGCCCAGGGGTCAGAGGAGGCTATAGCAATCAGCCCCAGCATTTT.

The chain has TRBV6-5 and TRBJ2-7, with TRBD1 as a possible D gene (6 bases). There are 14 residues in the CDR3. Germline CDR1 reads MNHEY; CDR2 reads SVGAGI. Trimming took 4 bases from V and 2 from J, leaving 12 bases between them. The CDR3 here is CASSSRQETYEQYF. The CDR3 bases are TGTGCCAGCAGTTCGAGACAGGAGACCTACGAGCAGTACTTC.

The CDR3 DNA reads as TGTGCCAGTGGGGGAGGGGACGAGCAGTACTTC. Encoded protein: CASGGGDEQYF. The chain uses TRBV19 and TRBJ2-7, with 7 bases matching TRBD2. V trimming: 8 bases; J trimming: 5 bases; junction bases outside the gene matches: 3. This CDR3 comprises 11 residues. CDR1 and CDR2 from the germline V gene are LNHDA and SQIVND (reference sequence).

The rearrangement uses TRBV7-3 and TRBJ2-1, with TRBD2 matching over 15 bases. With 5 bases clipped from V and 4 bases from J, the junction kept 3 bases outside the gene matches. The germline CDR1 and CDR2 sequences are SGHTA and FQGTGA. The CDR3 runs to 16 residues. CDR3 region: CASSRTSGGEYNEQFF. The DNA of the CDR3 is TGTGCCAGCAGCAGGACTAGCGGGGGGGAATACAATGAGCAGTTCTTC.